Described below is a single T cell receptor beta chain sequence and its context. There are many counts of this clonotype. Its binding antigen is unknown. One base away there is no much larger clone; base qualities are not given. The data are from a study of T cells in Graves' hyperthyroidism and ophthalmopathy (dated by TCRdb to between 2017 and 2020). Regarding the research as a whole: Peripheral blood samples were taken at the time of initial diagnosis, prior to any treatment. Prospective prediction of ophthalmopathy was tested in an independent validation cohort of approximately 19 hyperthyroidism patients and 17 patients who later progressed to ophthalmopathy. Following sampling, methimazole starting at 30 mg daily was given to hyperthyroidism patients, and high-dose intravenous methylprednisolone was given to ophthalmopathy patients. The study also compared thyroid tissue and blood T-cell repertoires from five or six Graves' hyperthyroidism patients. The paper describes TCR Vbeta CDR3 sequencing of 130 to 150 peripheral blood samples, made up of about 40 ophthalmopathy patients, around 78 hyperthyroidism patients and roughly 17 progressor patients. TCR V-J signatures able to tell the groups apart were searched for in a discovery cohort of around 95 patients, of whom about 40 had Graves' ophthalmopathy and under 65 had stable Graves' hyperthyroidism. The 90 to 100 discovery patients were randomly split 7:3 into training and test sets.

The TCR beta CDR3 regions were amplified from the RNA transcripts. For the first round of RT-PCR on the TCR CDR3, the HTBI primer set was used together with the Qiagen OneStep RT-PCR kit. A second multiplex PCR round built the libraries, followed by size selection and purification. Sequencing of the libraries was done on an Illumina HiSeq2000 using paired-end 100 bp reads. The paper's processing steps were these. SOAPnuke was used to process the raw data, removing reads that contained adapters or uncalled bases, had a mean Phred below 15, or lacked an exact match to the constant primer or identifier. COPE v1.2.5 was used to merge the high-quality paired reads, and each unique nucleotide sequence was defined as a clonotype. MiTCR v1.1 was used to align clonotypes to the IMGT TRBV, TRBD and TRBJ reference segments. The analysis included only V-J combinations with a frequency above 0.0001, which together covered 99% to 99.2% of the repertoires. A TCS score was defined as the ratio of F50 (clonal expansion) to E x V (chaos), with BLOSUM62-based TCRdist applied between CDR3 peptides within each V-J. Welch's t-statistics and random forest reduced several hundred V-J features to 13, which were used in a naive Bayes classifier (R e1071). TCRdb reprocessing: public reads trimmed at Q25 with fastp, clones called with MiXCR, in-frame beta chains kept. Rows are unified per CDR3 protein, each entry keeping the most common DNA and genes. The V and J calls come from TCRdb's annotation, not from the publication. A total of under 200,000 distinct CDR3 sequences appear in this sample, roughly 10% of them only once. The ten largest clonotypes hold around 20% of the sample.

From V the trimming removes 7 bases and from J it removes 4 bases, while the gene matches leave 8 bases of the junction unaccounted for. From cysteine to phenylalanine, the CDR3 is 14 amino acids long. Only CDR3 DNA remains: 42 bases, in frame from the first base. The paper as a whole reports these results and caveats: Most expanded thyroid clonotypes (frequency above 0.001) were also detected in blood, suggesting blood repertoires may reflect thyroid immune responses. A 13 V-J signature model separated ophthalmopathy from stable hyperthyroidism, with 87.88% sensitivity and just under 84% specificity in cross-validation and 80%/75% in testing. In validation, progression to ophthalmopathy was predicted by the model with 70.59% sensitivity and roughly 76% specificity, a median of roughly 6 months before onset. No statistical method was used to set the sample size in advance, and investigators knew the group allocation.

Hyperthyroidism patients were aged 18 to 65 years and newly diagnosed, with disease duration of less than 2 months. The study excluded patients with uncontrolled infections, other autoimmune diseases, pregnancy or lactation. Diagnoses were established on the basis of clinical symptoms, serum thyroxine and TRAb, thyroid ultrasound, and orbital computed tomography. Blood from progressor patients was drawn when they were first diagnosed with hyperthyroidism, before any ophthalmopathy symptoms appeared. PBMCs were separated from approximately 9.9 ml of fresh peripheral blood using Ficoll-Paque density gradient centrifugation. Patients classed as progressors first received a Graves' hyperthyroidism diagnosis and then went on to develop ophthalmopathy during follow-up. Trizol reagent was used to extract total RNA, and RNA quality was then checked on an Agilent 2100 Bioanalyzer.

The sequence is built from TRBV12-3 or TRBV12-4 and TRBJ2-5, with 8 bases in between that match TRBD1. Sequencing was performed on blood. This sequence originates from a woman in her late teens or twenties with Graves' hyperthyroidism that later progressed to Graves' ophthalmopathy. The DNA sequence is given as TGTGCCAGCACCAAGGCAGGGGGCGCAGAGACCCAGTACTTC. This gives the protein CASTKAGGAETQYF.